This T cell receptor (beta chain) comes out of a study of CD8 T cells in Susac syndrome. The germline V and J ends were trimmed by 7 bases and 2 bases, with 11 bases remaining between them. The germline V gene has CDR1 PRHDT and CDR2 FYEKMQ (reference sequence). The CDR3 has 13 residues. When the RNA was reverse transcribed, random hexamers were used with an input of roughly 0.5 to 1 ug. The immunoSEQ assay covered 54 Vbeta and 13 Jbeta segments for CDR3. TCRdb redid the calling of the immunoSEQ multiplex PCR reads with MiXCR, one entry per CDR3 protein. The sample lists roughly 150,000 distinct CDR3 sequences, about 94% occurring once.

Sequenced material: CD8+ T cells from PBMCs. This chain joins TRBV13 and TRBJ2-5; D remains ambiguous. This TCR came from a human donor with multiple sclerosis. Here the CDR3 DNA reads TGTGCCAGCACCCAAGGACGGCAAGAGACCCAGTACTTC. Residues: CASTQGRQETQYF. Together with reference TRBV13 and TRBJ2-5, the CDR3 gives the full variable domain: AAGVIQSPRHLIKEKRETATLKCYPIPRHDTVYWYQQGPGQDPQFLISFYEKMQSDKGSIPDRFSAQQFSDYHSELNMSSLELGDSALYFCASTQGRQETQYFGPGTRLLVL.